This T cell receptor beta chain was identified during a study of blood T cell repertoires in COVID-19. Under the authors' procedure: Amplification with reference gene primers provided the estimates of nucleated cell counts. Repertoires were generated with immunoSEQ multiplex PCR, while TCRdb's copy carries only in-frame clones and drops some. Clone size and V and J calls were adopted from that table, with D and trimming inferred from the DNA. The sample contains approximately 52,000 clones, about 90% of which appear only once. The germline gives CDR1 SGHAT, CDR2 FQNNGV. The CDR3 covers 16 residues. V lost 5 bases, J lost 4 bases, and 8 bases stayed unmatched.

V and J are TRBV11-2 and TRBJ1-2; 12 bases agree with TRBD1. This clonotype originated in a man aged 50 to 60 with active COVID-19. The material sequenced was peripheral blood. CDR3 DNA: TGTGCCAGCAGCCTGCCCGGGACAGGGGGCCGCTATGGCTACACCTTC. Its translation is CASSLPGTGGRYGYTF.